This is a list of T cell receptor beta chains from one sample in a study of shared clonotypes between healthy human individuals. Sequenced by immunoSEQ multiplex PCR; TCRdb stores in-frame clones only, minus some. The sample holds about 2.1 million clones, 90% to 95% seen once. The sample comprised naive CD8+ T cells from PBMCs. The receptors come from a young man in good health. Some clones in this sample may be carry-over from other donors' samples. Both conserved end residues are part of each CDR3. Fields, in order: clone size, J gene, V gene, D gene, CDR3 protein, CDR3 DNA. The D gene is left open where the match is weak. Only some rows state a clone size, as once, few, many or a class for expanded clones.

. | TRBJ2-7 | TRBV27 | TRBD2 | CASSLSSGLAGGPEQYF | TGTGCCAGCAGTTTATCATCCGGTCTAGCGGGAGGCCCCGAGCAGTACTTC
. | TRBJ2-2 | TRBV7-5 | . | CARRRSGRADTGELFF | TGTGCCAGAAGACGTAGCGGGAGGGCCGACACCGGGGAGCTGTTTTTT
. | TRBJ2-7 | TRBV11-2 | . | CASSFPPTGTYEQYF | TGTGCCAGCAGCTTCCCCCCGACAGGTACCTACGAGCAGTACTTC
. | TRBJ2-1 | TRBV28 | . | CASSLVGSSYNEQFF | TGTGCCAGCAGTTTGGTGGGGAGCTCCTACAATGAGCAGTTCTTC
once | TRBJ2-2 | TRBV11-2 | TRBD1 | CASSSDGTGGVANTGELFF | TGTGCCAGCAGCTCAGACGGGACAGGGGGCGTCGCGAACACCGGGGAGCTGTTTTTT
. | TRBJ2-7 | TRBV9 | . | CASSPAGPGEQYF | TGTGCCAGCAGCCCCGCCGGGCCGGGAGAGCAGTACTTC
. | TRBJ2-7 | TRBV28 | . | CASKFARPGTQTYEQYF | TGTGCCAGCAAGTTTGCTCGTCCCGGGACACAGACCTACGAGCAGTACTTC
. | TRBJ2-7 | TRBV27 | TRBD2 | CASSLSGLAEIREQYF | TGTGCCAGCAGTTTATCGGGCCTAGCGGAGATTAGGGAGCAGTACTTC
. | TRBJ2-2 | TRBV7-9 | . | CASSHGTLPTGELFF | TGTGCCAGCAGCCACGGGACCCTTCCAACCGGGGAGCTGTTTTTT
. | TRBJ2-7 | TRBV13 | TRBD1 | CASSLGDRVGEQYF | TGTGCCAGCAGCTTAGGAGACAGGGTGGGCGAGCAGTACTTC
. | TRBJ2-5 | TRBV11-2 | TRBD1 | CASSLGQQETQYF | TGTGCCAGCAGCCTGGGACAGCAAGAGACCCAGTACTTC
. | TRBJ1-5 | TRBV4-1 | . | CASSHNSGMQPQHF | TGCGCCAGCAGCCACAACTCAGGGATGCAGCCCCAGCATTTT
. | TRBJ1-2 | TRBV11-1 | TRBD1 | CASSFGTDLRYGYTF | TGTGCCAGCAGCTTTGGGACAGATCTACGCTATGGCTACACCTTC
. | TRBJ1-6 | TRBV28 | . | CASTGKNSPLHF | TGTGCCAGCACCGGAAAGAATTCACCCCTCCACTTT
. | TRBJ2-4 | TRBV2 | . | CASSERVLAKNIQYF | TGTGCCAGCAGTGAACGGGTGCTAGCCAAAAACATTCAGTACTTC
. | TRBJ1-5 | TRBV2 | . | CASSLGPPGNQPQHF | TGTGCCAGCAGCTTAGGCCCACCCGGCAATCAGCCCCAGCATTTT
. | TRBJ2-7 | TRBV5-1 | TRBD2 | CASSLLAGKDEQYF | TGCGCCAGCAGCCTACTAGCGGGGAAGGACGAGCAGTACTTC
. | TRBJ2-7 | TRBV5-6 | TRBD2 | CASNQFASGQTYEQYF | TGTGCCAGCAACCAATTCGCTAGCGGGCAAACCTACGAGCAGTACTTC
. | TRBJ1-1 | TRBV7-3 | TRBD1 | CASSPWTGGMNTEAFF | TGTGCCAGCAGCCCCTGGACAGGCGGTATGAACACTGAAGCTTTCTTT
. | TRBJ1-3 | TRBV7-8 | TRBD1 | CASSSTGVSGNTIYF | TGTGCCAGCAGCTCTACAGGGGTCTCTGGAAACACCATATATTTT
once | TRBJ2-1 | TRBV9 | TRBD2 | CASSVEAWTSGLIEQFF | TGTGCCAGCAGCGTAGAGGCATGGACTAGCGGACTTATCGAGCAGTTCTTC
. | TRBJ2-1 | TRBV9 | . | CASSVWGNNEQFF | TGTGCCAGCAGCGTATGGGGAAACAATGAGCAGTTCTTC
. | TRBJ2-7 | TRBV4-3 | . | CASSQGAWQRTYEQYF | TGCGCCAGCAGCCAAGGGGCTTGGCAGCGGACCTACGAGCAGTACTTC
. | TRBJ2-3 | TRBV7-9 | TRBD1 | CASSLSKGQVDPDTQYF | TGTGCCAGCAGCTTAAGTAAGGGACAGGTGGACCCAGATACGCAGTATTTT
. | TRBJ2-2 | TRBV11-2 | . | CASSLVGPNTGELFF | TGTGCCAGCAGCTTAGTAGGCCCGAACACCGGGGAGCTGTTTTTT
. | TRBJ2-7 | TRBV29-1 | . | CSVQVTSISYEQYF | TGCAGCGTCCAAGTAACTTCCATCTCCTACGAGCAGTACTTC
once | TRBJ1-4 | TRBV6-5 | . | CASSLAGSGGEKLFF | TGTGCCAGCAGTCTCGCCGGGTCAGGAGGTGAAAAACTGTTTTTT
. | TRBJ2-7 | TRBV11-2 | . | CASSKGLVWTATSSYEQYF | TGTGCCAGCAGCAAGGGACTTGTTTGGACAGCTACGAGCTCCTACGAGCAGTACTTC
. | TRBJ2-5 | TRBV27 | TRBD2 | CASSLTSGNQETQYF | TGTGCCAGCAGTTTGACTAGCGGAAACCAAGAGACCCAGTACTTC
. | TRBJ1-5 | TRBV2 | . | CASSKGPRQPQHF | TGTGCCAGCAGCAAGGGCCCACGTCAGCCCCAGCATTTT
. | TRBJ2-1 | TRBV9 | TRBD2 | CASSTRAGEQFF | TGTGCCAGCAGCACACGAGCGGGAGAGCAGTTCTTC
. | TRBJ2-3 | TRBV14 | . | CASSSLGAHPTDTQYF | TGTGCCAGCAGCTCTCTTGGGGCCCATCCTACAGATACGCAGTATTTT
. | TRBJ2-1 | TRBV5-1 | . | CASSLEAQVDNEQFF | TGCGCCAGCAGCTTGGAAGCCCAGGTCGACAATGAGCAGTTCTTC
. | TRBJ2-2 | TRBV5-1 | . | CASSLSYTGELFF | TGCGCCAGCAGCTTGTCCTACACCGGGGAGCTGTTTTTT